This TCR beta chain appears in the sequencing data of a study of T cell responses to AZD1222 COVID-19 vaccine. Broader study findings: Donors skewed white British and female; clonal diversity was possibly underestimated.

Germline assignment: CDR1 MGHDK and CDR2 SYGVNS. Between the trimmed V and J ends, which lost 4 bases and 2 bases, there was a span of 11 bases. The CDR3 runs to 14 residues. TCRdb's table, derived via immunoSEQ multiplex PCR, lists solely in-frame clones and lacks some. The sample carries 92,000 or so clones, 70% to 90% recorded once. As for this clone: No antigen is known for it.

The clonotype comes from an adult who received the AZD1222 COVID-19 vaccine. Here the sequenced sample was peripheral blood, taken 28 days after the second AZD1222 dose. The rearrangement links TRBV25-1 to TRBJ1-1; D remains ambiguous. This CDR3 is CASSGSWGNTEAFF. Here the CDR3 DNA reads TGTGCCAGCAGTGGAAGTTGGGGAAACACTGAAGCTTTCTTT.